This T cell receptor beta chain was obtained from a study of shared clonotypes between healthy human individuals. Germline V gene sequence: CDR1 MGHDK, CDR2 SYGVNS. This CDR3 spans 13 amino acids. V was pared by 4 bases and J by 5 bases, with 10 bases between. Assay: immunoSEQ multiplex PCR; the TCRdb copy retains only in-frame clones and omits some. Of approximately 1,000,000 clones in the sample, approximately 80% were seen once. Concerning this clone: The target antigen is unknown.

Study-wide points: A handful of donors shared around 5.1% of their naive CD4 clonotypes. Memory subsets had estimated richness that was generally smaller than that of naive subsets. Sharing of clonotypes among donors was expected to vary with sequencing depth.

The V and J genes are TRBV25-1 and TRBJ2-3, with D possibly TRBD1 on 6 matching bases. The origin of this receptor is a man aged 18 to 30 in good health. Some clones in this sample may be carry-over from other donors' samples. Material: memory CD4+ T cells from PBMCs. Subset denoted: CD45RA-negative fraction. The CDR3 DNA reads as TGTGCCAGCAGTGTGGGGGCAAGAGATACGCAGTATTTT. Translated: CASSVGARDTQYF.